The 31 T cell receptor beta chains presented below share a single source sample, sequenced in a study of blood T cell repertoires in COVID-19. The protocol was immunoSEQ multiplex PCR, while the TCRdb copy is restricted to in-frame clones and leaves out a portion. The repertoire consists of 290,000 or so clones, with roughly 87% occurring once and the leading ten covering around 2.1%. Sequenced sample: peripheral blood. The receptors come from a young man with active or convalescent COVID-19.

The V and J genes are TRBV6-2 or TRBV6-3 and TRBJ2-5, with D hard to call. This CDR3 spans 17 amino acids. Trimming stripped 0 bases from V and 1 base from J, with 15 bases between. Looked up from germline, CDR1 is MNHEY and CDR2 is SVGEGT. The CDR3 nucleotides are TGTGCCAGCAGTTACTCCGTGGCAGCGACGAGCCAAGAGACCCAGTACTTC. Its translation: CASSYSVAATSQETQYF.

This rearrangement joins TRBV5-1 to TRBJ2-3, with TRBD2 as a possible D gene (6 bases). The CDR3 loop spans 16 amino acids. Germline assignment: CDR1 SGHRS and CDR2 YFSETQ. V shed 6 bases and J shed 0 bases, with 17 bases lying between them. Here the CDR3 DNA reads TGCGCCAGCACCCCTTTGGGGGGAGCGAGCACAGATACGCAGTATTTT. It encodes CASTPLGGASTDTQYF.

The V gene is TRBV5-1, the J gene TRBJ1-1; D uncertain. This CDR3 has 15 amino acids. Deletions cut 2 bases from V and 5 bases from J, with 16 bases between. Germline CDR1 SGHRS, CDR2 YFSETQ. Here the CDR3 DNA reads TGCGCCAGCAGCTTCCGAGGTGAGGGCTTAACTGAAGCTTTCTTT. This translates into CASSFRGEGLTEAFF. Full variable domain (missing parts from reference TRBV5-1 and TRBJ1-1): KAGVTQTPRYLIKTRGQQVTLSCSPISGHRSVSWYQQTPGQGLQFLFEYFSETQRNKGNFPGRFSGRQFSNSRSEMNVSTLELGDSALYLCASSFRGEGLTEAFFGQGTRLTVV.

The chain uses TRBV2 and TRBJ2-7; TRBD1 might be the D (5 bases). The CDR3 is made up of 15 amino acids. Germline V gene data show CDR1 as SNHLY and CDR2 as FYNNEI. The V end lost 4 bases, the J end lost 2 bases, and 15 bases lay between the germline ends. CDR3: CASSVGQGITYEQYF. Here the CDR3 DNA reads TGTGCCAGCAGTGTTGGGCAGGGCATAACCTACGAGCAGTACTTC.

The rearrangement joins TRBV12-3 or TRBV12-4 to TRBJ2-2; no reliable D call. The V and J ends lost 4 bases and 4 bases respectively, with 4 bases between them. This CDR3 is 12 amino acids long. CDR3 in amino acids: CASSSRTGELFF. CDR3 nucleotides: TGTGCCAGCAGTTCCCGCACCGGGGAGCTGTTTTTT.

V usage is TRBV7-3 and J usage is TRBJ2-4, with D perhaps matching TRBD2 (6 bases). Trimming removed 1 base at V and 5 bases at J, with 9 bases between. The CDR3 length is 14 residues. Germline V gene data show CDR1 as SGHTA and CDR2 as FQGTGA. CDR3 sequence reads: CASSLSGGENIQYF. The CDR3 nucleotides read TGTGCCAGCAGCTTAAGTGGCGGGGAAAACATTCAGTACTTC.

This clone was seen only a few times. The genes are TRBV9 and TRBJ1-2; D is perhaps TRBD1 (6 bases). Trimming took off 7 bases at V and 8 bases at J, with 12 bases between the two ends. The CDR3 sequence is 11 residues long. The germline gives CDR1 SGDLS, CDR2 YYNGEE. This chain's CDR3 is CASADRRGYTF. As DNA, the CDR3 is TGTGCCAGCGCGGACAGACGAGGCTACACCTTC.

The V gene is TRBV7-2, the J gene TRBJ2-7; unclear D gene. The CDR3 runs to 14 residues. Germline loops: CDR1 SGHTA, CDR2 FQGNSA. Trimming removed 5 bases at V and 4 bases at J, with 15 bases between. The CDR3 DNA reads TGTGCCAGCAGCCAAGTAGGAGTTCTGTACGAGCAGTACTTC. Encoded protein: CASSQVGVLYEQYF.

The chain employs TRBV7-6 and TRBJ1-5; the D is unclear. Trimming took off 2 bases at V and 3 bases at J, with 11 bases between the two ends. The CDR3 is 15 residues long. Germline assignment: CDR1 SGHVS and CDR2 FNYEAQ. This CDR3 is CASSLSSGYNQPQHF. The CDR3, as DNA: TGTGCCAGCAGCTTATCATCAGGATACAATCAGCCCCAGCATTTT. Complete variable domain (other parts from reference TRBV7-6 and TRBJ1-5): GAGVSQSPRYKVTKRGQDVALRCDPISGHVSLYWYRQALGQGPEFLTYFNYEAQQDKSGLPNDRFSAERPEGSISTLTIQRTEQRDSAMYRCASSLSSGYNQPQHFGDGTRLSIL.

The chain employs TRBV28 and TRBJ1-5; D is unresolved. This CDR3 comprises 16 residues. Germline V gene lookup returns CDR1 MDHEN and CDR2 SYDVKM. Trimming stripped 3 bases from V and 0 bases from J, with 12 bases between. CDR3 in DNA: TGTGCCAGCAGTTTTTCTACGGGGTATAGCAATCAGCCCCAGCATTTT. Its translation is CASSFSTGYSNQPQHF.

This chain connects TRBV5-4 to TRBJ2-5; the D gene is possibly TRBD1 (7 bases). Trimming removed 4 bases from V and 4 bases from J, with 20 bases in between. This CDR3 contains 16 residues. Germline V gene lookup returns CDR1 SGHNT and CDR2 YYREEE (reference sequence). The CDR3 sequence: CASSQGDFQPGETQYF. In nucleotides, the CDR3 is TGTGCCAGCAGCCAGGGGGACTTTCAGCCCGGAGAGACCCAGTACTTC.

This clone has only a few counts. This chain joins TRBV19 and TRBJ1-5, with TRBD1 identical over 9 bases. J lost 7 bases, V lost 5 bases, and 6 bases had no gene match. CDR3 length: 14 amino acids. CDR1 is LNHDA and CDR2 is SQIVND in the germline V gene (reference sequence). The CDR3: CASSRQGGGQPQHF. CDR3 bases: TGTGCCAGTAGTCGACAGGGGGGTGGGCAGCCCCAGCATTTT.

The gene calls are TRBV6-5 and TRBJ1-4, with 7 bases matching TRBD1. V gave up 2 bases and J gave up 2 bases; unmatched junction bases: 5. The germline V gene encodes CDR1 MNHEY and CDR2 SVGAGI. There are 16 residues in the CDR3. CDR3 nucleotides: TGTGCCAGCAGTTACGATGCCAGGGGGACTAATGAAAAACTGTTTTTT. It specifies CASSYDARGTNEKLFF.

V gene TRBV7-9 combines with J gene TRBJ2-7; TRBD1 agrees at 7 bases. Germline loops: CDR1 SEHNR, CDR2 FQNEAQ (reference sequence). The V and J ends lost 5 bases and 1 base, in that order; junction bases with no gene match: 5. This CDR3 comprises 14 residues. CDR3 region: CASSDGQASYEQYF. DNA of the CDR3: TGTGCCAGCAGCGACGGACAGGCATCCTACGAGCAGTACTTC.

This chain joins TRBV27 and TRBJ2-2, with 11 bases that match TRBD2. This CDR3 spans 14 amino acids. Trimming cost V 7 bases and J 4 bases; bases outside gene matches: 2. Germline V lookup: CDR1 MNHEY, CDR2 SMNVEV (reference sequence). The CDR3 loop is CASTGTSGTGELFF. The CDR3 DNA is TGTGCCAGCACGGGGACTAGCGGCACCGGGGAGCTGTTTTTT.

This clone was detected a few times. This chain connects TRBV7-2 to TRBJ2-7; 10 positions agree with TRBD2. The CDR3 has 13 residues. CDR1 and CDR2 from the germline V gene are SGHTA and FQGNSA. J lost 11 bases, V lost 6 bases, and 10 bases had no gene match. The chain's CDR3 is CASRRGPTSGEYF. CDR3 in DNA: TGTGCCAGCAGGCGGGGCCCTACTAGCGGGGAGTACTTC.

The CDR3 spells CASSPEGLFFEQYF. CDR3 nucleotides: TGTGCCAGCAGTCCCGAGGGACTTTTTTTCGAGCAGTACTTC. The genes are TRBV27 and TRBJ2-7, with D maybe TRBD2 (6 bases). The CDR3 is 14 residues long. Germline V gene data show CDR1 as MNHEY and CDR2 as SMNVEV (reference sequence). V lost 5 bases, J lost 6 bases, and 17 bases lay in between.

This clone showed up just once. As DNA, the CDR3 is TGTGCCAGCTCGTTAAGACTAGCGGGAGTCTGGGGAAACATTCAGTACTTC. This sequence encodes CASSLRLAGVWGNIQYF. The chain carries TRBV18 and TRBJ2-4; 12 bases align to TRBD2. Trimming cost V 6 bases and J 6 bases; bases outside gene matches: 12. The germline gives CDR1 KGHSH, CDR2 LQKENI. The CDR3 is made up of 17 amino acids.

CDR3 in DNA: TGTGCCAGCAGCCTTCAGGGGGTGGAGAGGGGCACTGAAGCTTTCTTT. Protein sequence: CASSLQGVERGTEAFF. This rearrangement joins TRBV13 to TRBJ1-1; 7 nucleotides match TRBD1. V gave up 5 bases and J gave up 4 bases; unmatched junction bases: 13. The CDR3 runs 16 residues. The germline V gene encodes CDR1 PRHDT and CDR2 FYEKMQ (reference sequence).

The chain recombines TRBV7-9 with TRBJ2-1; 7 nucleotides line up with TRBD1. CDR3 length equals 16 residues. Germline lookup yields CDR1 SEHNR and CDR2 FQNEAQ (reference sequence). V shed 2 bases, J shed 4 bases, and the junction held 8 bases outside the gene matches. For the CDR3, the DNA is TGTGCCAGCAGCTTATACGACAGGGACGGGTACAATGAGCAGTTCTTC. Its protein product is CASSLYDRDGYNEQFF.

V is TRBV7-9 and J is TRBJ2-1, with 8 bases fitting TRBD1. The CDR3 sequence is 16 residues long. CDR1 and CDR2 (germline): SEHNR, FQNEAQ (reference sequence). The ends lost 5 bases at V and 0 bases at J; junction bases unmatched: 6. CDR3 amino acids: CASSVRQGSSYNEQFF. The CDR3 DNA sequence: TGTGCCAGCAGCGTAAGACAGGGGAGCTCCTACAATGAGCAGTTCTTC.

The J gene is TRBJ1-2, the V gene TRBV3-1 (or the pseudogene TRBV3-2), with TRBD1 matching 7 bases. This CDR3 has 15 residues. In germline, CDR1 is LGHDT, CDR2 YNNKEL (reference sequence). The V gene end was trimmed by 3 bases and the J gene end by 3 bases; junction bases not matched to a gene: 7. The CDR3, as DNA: TGTGCCAGCAGCCAGGCCGGGACAGCCGACTATGGCTACACCTTC. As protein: CASSQAGTADYGYTF.

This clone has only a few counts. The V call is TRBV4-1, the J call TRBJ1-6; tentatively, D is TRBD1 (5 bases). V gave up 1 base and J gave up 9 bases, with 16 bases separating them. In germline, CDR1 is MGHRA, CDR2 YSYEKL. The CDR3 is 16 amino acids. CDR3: CASSQGGARGISPLHF. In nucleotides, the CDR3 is TGCGCCAGCAGCCAAGGCGGGGCTCGGGGGATTTCACCCCTCCACTTT.

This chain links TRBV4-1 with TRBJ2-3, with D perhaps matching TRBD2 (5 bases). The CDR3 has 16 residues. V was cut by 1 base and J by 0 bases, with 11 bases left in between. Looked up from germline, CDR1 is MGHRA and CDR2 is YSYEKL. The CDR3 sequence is CASSQAPSPSTDTQYF. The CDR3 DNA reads TGCGCCAGCAGCCAAGCCCCTAGCCCTAGCACAGATACGCAGTATTTT.

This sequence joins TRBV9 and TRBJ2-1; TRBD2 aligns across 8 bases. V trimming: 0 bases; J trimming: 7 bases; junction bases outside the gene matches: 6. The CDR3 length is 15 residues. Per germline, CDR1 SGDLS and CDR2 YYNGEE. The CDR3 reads CASSVGSGIINEQFF. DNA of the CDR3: TGTGCCAGCAGCGTAGGTAGCGGGATTATAAATGAGCAGTTCTTC. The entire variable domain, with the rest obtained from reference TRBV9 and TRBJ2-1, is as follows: DSGVTQTPKHLITATGQRVTLRCSPRSGDLSVYWYQQSLDQGLQFLIQYYNGEERAKGNILERFSAQQFPDLHSELNLSSLELGDSALYFCASSVGSGIINEQFFGPGTRLTVL.

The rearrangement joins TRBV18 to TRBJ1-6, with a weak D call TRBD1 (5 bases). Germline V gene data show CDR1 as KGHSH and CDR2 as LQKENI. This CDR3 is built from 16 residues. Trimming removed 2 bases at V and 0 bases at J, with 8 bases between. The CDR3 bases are TGTGCCAGCTCACCAGGGGCGAGCTCCTATAATTCACCCCTCCACTTT. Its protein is CASSPGASSYNSPLHF. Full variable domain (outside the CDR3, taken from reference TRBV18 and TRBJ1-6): NAGVMQNPRHLVRRRGQEARLRCSPMKGHSHVYWYRQLPEEGLKFMVYLQKENIIDESGMPKERFSAEFPKEGPSILRIQQVVRGDSAAYFCASSPGASSYNSPLHFGNGTRLTVT.

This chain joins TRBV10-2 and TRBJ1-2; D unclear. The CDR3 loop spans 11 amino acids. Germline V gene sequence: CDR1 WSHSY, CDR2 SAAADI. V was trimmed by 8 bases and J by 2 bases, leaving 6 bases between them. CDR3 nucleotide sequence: TGCGCCAGCGGGCAGAACTATGGCTACACCTTC. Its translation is CASGQNYGYTF.

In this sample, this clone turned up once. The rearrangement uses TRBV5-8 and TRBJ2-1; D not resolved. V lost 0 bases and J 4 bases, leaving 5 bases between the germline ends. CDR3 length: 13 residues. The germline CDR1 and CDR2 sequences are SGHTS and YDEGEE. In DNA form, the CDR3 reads TGTGCCAGCAGCTTGGGTCAGTACAATGAGCAGTTCTTC. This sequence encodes CASSLGQYNEQFF.

The CDR3 nucleotides read TGCGCCAGCAGCTTGTACAGGGGGAATGAAAAACTGTTTTTT. Its translation: CASSLYRGNEKLFF. The V and J genes are TRBV5-1 and TRBJ1-4; TRBD1 aligns across 8 bases. CDR3 length equals 14 residues. CDR1 and CDR2 (germline): SGHRS, YFSETQ. V was clipped by 1 base and J by 5 bases; unmatched bases: 1. Variable domain in full (rest from reference TRBV5-1 and TRBJ1-4): KAGVTQTPRYLIKTRGQQVTLSCSPISGHRSVSWYQQTPGQGLQFLFEYFSETQRNKGNFPGRFSGRQFSNSRSEMNVSTLELGDSALYLCASSLYRGNEKLFFGSGTQLSVL.

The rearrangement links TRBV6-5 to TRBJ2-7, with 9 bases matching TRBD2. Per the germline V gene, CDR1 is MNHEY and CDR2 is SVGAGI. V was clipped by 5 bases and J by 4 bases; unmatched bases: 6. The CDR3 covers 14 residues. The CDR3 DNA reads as TGTGCCAGCAGTCCGTCGGCGGGAGGGTACGAGCAGTACTTC. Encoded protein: CASSPSAGGYEQYF.

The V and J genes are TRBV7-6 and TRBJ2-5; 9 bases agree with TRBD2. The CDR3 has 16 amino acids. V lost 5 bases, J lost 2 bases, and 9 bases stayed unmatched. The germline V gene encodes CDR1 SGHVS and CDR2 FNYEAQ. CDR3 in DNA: TGTGCCAGCAGCCCCAAGCGGGCGGGGGGGCAAGAGACCCAGTACTTC. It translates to CASSPKRAGGQETQYF.